The sequence of this T cell receptor (beta chain) was determined in a study of T cell responses to AZD1222 COVID-19 vaccine. Study-wide results and caveats: The peak T cell response came first, and repertoires were sampled only after it.

Measured with immunoSEQ multiplex PCR; TCRdb has only the in-frame clones, and not every one. The data hold tens of thousands of clones, with under 95% observed a single time. Trimming left V 6 bases short and J 7 bases short, with 9 bases between. Germline CDR1 and CDR2: MDHEN and SYDVKM. The CDR3 has 11 amino acids. This clone showed up just once. What it binds is unknown. The chain carries TRBV28 and TRBJ1-2; D gene uncertain. The source is an adult in good health. The sample in question was peripheral blood, obtained on day 0 of MenACWY control vaccination. The CDR3 loop reads CASRSSRGYTF. In nucleotides, the CDR3 is TGTGCCAGCAGAAGCTCTCGTGGCTACACCTTC.